The T cell receptor beta chain under discussion was sequenced for a study of T cells after posttransplantation cyclophosphamide (dated by TCRdb to the mid-2010s). Study-wide context: The study tracked T cell repertoire reconstitution by TRB sequencing after myeloablative bone marrow transplantation using posttransplantation cyclophosphamide as GVHD prophylaxis. Samples from some 40 PTCy-treated patients, along with samples from about 16 of their related bone marrow donors, underwent antigen receptor sequencing. Blood from all 35 or so PTCy patients with 1-year posttransplant specimens was subjected to TRB sequencing. TRB sequencing was also done on up to roughly 3 additional blood samples from 2 to 5.2 years after transplant in 3 patients, and on pretransplant blood from a handful of patients. Because TRA and TRB clonality correlated tightly in 8 to 10 samples, the subsequent TCR analyses were limited to TRB only. Public TRB sequences were checked against a database of over 3,000 sequences associated with responses to pathogens, tumor antigens, self-antigens and alloantigens. Points the paper makes about the study in general: Donor-recipient similarity was low at 1-2 months but increased during the first year, and donor CD8+ memory clones often dominated later blood repertoires. The TRB repertoires of T cells infiltrating skin or the GI tract showed only limited overlap with the TRB repertoires found in blood. Across roughly 49 patients, TRB clonality was highly associated with recipient CMV seropositivity and CMV reactivation, and diversity in PTCy patients was similar to diversity in CNI/methotrexate controls.

The sample's treatment or condition label, decoded: high-dose cyclophosphamide on days +3 and +4 as single-agent GVHD prophylaxis. Patients in the PTCy group got busulfan and fludarabine conditioning, a marrow graft from a related or unrelated donor, and cyclophosphamide on days +3 and +4. PTCy-treated patients were drawn from a prospective multi-institutional clinical trial. Peripheral blood and bone marrow mononuclear cells were isolated by Ficoll-Hypaque density centrifugation and were cryopreserved. TRB sequencing used genomic DNA with the immunoSEQ assay at survey resolution or the hsTCRB kit. In the source study's methods: The immunoSEQ software handled initial read processing, and the LymphoSeq R package was used for repertoire analyses. Clonality was calculated as 1 minus normalized Shannon entropy, and the Gini coefficient was also calculated for each TRB dataset. To infer phenotypes in unsorted samples, TRB sequences from sorted subsets of the recipient or donor were mapped onto unsorted samples from the same recipient. What TCRdb holds here is the immuneACCESS table cut down to in-frame rearrangements. Part of the clones is not present; checked against another copy, under half of the missing clones reflect an unresolved V gene, and the others are unexplained. The DNA gave D and trimming, while V, J and clone size come from that table. For this sample there are some 6,700 clones; 81% appear just once. The ten top clones hold 20% of the sample.

CDR1 and CDR2 were assigned from the germline V gene as SGHTA and FQGTGA. Its CDR3 holds 13 amino acids, cysteine through phenylalanine. Only CDR3 DNA remains: 39 bases, in frame from the first base. The junction shows trimming of 5 bases on V and 5 bases on J, plus 9 bases between the germline ends. A remark on this clone: Its specific antigen is unknown. The input lacks base qualities; no much larger clone sits a single base away.

The specimen comprised PBMCs, sampled after allogeneic stem cell transplant with posttransplant cyclophosphamide. The chain joins TRBV7-3 to TRBJ2-2; the D gene assignment is ambiguous. The sequence was collected from a female patient aged 45 to 65 who received an allogeneic stem cell transplant from a related donor, was CMV-positive, and had no GVHD. Where a transplant has occurred, the graft donor may have supplied some of the T cells. The CDR3 protein sequence reads: CASSATSTGELFF. Here is the DNA: TGTGCCAGCAGCGCCACGAGTACCGGGGAGCTGTTTTTT.